Following are 8 T cell receptor beta chains from one sample sequenced in a study of blood T cell repertoires in COVID-19 (TCRdb year 2020). Receptors were amplified or captured by the immunoSEQ multiplex PCR assay. The table was pulled from immuneACCESS by TCRdb, which kept in-frame rearrangements only. Such tables lose some clones; where checked, under half of the loss comes from unresolved V genes, and the rest has no known cause. Present in this sample are just over 95,000 clones, around 80% of which were seen just once. About 4% of the sample is in the top ten clones. Sequenced sample: peripheral blood. These receptors all come from a man aged 55 to 70 with acute or convalescent COVID-19.

The chain joins TRBV5-8 to TRBJ2-3, with 7 bases identical to TRBD1. The V and J ends lost 4 bases and 3 bases, in that order; junction bases with no gene match: 8. Germline V gene sequence: CDR1 SGHTS, CDR2 YDEGEE. The CDR3 contains 15 residues. CDR3 sequence: CASSLRQGQTDTQYF. In nucleotides, the CDR3 is TGTGCCAGCAGCCTGCGACAGGGACAGACAGATACGCAGTATTTT.

The chain combines TRBV27 with TRBJ1-2; D is ambiguous. V was pared by 2 bases and J by 8 bases, with 12 bases between. Germline assignment: CDR1 MNHEY and CDR2 SMNVEV (reference sequence). This CDR3 has 13 residues. CDR3 in DNA: TGTGCCAGCAGTTTAAGGCCCGCGGGAGGCTACACCTTC. The encoded protein is CASSLRPAGGYTF.

The chain employs TRBV19 and TRBJ2-1, with TRBD2 identical over 13 bases. V lost 7 bases to trimming and J lost 9 bases; unmatched junction nucleotides: 9. The CDR3 runs to 15 residues. CDR1 is LNHDA and CDR2 is SQIVND in the germline V gene (reference sequence). The CDR3 is CASNMGLAGTFEQFF. CDR3 sequence (DNA): TGTGCCAGTAACATGGGACTAGCGGGAACATTTGAGCAGTTCTTC.

V gene TRBV12-3 or TRBV12-4 combines with J gene TRBJ1-2; D unresolved. Between the trimmed V and J ends, which lost 3 bases and 4 bases, there was a span of 9 bases. The CDR3 totals 13 residues. CDR3 sequence reads: CASSFRRTYGYTF. As DNA, the CDR3 is TGTGCCAGCAGTTTCAGGAGGACCTATGGCTACACCTTC.

The V call is TRBV19, the J call TRBJ2-5; D may be TRBD2 (6 bases). The V gene lost 6 bases and the J gene lost 3 bases, with 11 bases spanning the gap. Germline assignment: CDR1 LNHDA and CDR2 SQIVND (reference sequence). This CDR3 contains 13 residues. CDR3 DNA sequence: TGTGCCAGTAGACGGGGAGGTAAAGAGACCCAGTACTTC. It translates to CASRRGGKETQYF.

This clone was recorded once. The chain has TRBV7-7 and TRBJ2-5; tentatively, D is TRBD2 (6 bases). Looked up from germline, CDR1 is SSHAT and CDR2 is FNYEAQ (reference sequence). V lost 1 base and J lost 1, with 7 bases in between. The CDR3 consists of 14 residues. The CDR3 DNA follows: TGTGCCAGCAGCTTAGGGACTATCCAAGAGACCCAGTACTTC. Translation: CASSLGTIQETQYF.

A few counts support this clone. The J gene is TRBJ1-1, the V gene TRBV19, with a possible D match to TRBD1 (5 bases). Germline V CDR1 and CDR2: LNHDA, SQIVND (reference sequence). The V end was cut by 3 bases, the J end by 2 bases, with 16 bases between. The CDR3 has 16 amino acids. CDR3 protein: CASSIQVGHLNTEAFF. CDR3 DNA sequence: TGTGCCAGTAGTATCCAGGTGGGGCACCTAAACACTGAAGCTTTCTTT.

This chain connects TRBV2 to TRBJ1-2; D unresolved. The CDR3 contains 15 residues. The V end was cut by 5 bases, the J end by 8 bases, with 21 bases between. The germline CDR1 and CDR2 sequences are SNHLY and FYNNEI. In DNA form, the CDR3 reads TGTGCCAGCAGTTGGGAGACACCTAACTATGTGGGCTACACCTTC. This sequence encodes CASSWETPNYVGYTF. Using reference TRBV2 and TRBJ1-2 for the parts outside the CDR3, the full variable domain is EPEVTQTPSHQVTQMGQEVILRCVPISNHLYFYWYRQILGQKVEFLVSFYNNEISEKSEIFDDQFSVERPDGSNFTLKIRSTKLEDSAMYFCASSWETPNYVGYTFGSGTRLTVV.